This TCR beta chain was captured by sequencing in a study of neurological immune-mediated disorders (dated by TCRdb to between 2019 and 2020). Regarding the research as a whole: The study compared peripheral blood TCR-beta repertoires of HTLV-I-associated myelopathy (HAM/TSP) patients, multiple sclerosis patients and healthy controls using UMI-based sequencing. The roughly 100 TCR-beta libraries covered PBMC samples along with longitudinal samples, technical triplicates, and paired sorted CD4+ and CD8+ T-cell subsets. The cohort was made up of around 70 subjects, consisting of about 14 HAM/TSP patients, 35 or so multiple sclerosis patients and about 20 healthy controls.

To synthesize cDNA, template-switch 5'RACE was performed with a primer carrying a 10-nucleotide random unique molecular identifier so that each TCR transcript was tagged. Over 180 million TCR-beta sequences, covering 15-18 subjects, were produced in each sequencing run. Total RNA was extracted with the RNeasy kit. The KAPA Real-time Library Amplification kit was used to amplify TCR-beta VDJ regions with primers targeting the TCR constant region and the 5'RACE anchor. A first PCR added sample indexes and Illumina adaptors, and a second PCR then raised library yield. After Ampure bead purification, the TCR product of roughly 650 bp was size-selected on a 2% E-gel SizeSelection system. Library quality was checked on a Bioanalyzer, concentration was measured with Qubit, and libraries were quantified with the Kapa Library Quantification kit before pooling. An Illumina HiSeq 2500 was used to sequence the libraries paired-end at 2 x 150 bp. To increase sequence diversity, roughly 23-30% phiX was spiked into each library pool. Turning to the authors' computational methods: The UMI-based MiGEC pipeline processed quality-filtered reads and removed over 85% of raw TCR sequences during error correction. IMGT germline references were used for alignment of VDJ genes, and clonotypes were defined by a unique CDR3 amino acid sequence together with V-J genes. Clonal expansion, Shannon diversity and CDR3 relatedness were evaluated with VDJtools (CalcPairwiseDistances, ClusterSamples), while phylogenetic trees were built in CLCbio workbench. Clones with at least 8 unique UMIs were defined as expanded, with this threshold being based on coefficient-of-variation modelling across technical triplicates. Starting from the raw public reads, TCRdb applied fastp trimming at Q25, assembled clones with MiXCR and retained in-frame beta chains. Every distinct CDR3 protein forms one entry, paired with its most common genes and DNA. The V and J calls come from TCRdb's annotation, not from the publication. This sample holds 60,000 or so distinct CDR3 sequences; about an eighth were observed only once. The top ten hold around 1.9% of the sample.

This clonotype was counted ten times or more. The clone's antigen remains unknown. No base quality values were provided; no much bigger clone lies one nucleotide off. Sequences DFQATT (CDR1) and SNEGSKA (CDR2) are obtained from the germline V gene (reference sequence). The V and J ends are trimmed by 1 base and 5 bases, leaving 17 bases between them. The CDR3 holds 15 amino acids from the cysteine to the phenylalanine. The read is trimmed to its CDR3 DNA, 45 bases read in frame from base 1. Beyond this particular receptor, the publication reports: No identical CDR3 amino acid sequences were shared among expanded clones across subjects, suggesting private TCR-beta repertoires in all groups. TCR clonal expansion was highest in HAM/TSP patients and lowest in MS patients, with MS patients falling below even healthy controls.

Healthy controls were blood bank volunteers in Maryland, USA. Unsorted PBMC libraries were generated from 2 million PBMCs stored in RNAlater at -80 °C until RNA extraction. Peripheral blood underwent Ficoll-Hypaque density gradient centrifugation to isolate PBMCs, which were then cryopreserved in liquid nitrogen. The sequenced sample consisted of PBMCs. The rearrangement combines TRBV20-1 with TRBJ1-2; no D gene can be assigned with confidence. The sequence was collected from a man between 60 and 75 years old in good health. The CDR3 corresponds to CSARAQATAGYGYTF. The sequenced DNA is TGCAGTGCTAGAGCCCAGGCGACCGCTGGATATGGCTACACCTTC.